This T cell receptor (beta chain) was recovered during a study of cytomegalovirus exposure and HLA in healthy donors. Concerning this clone: Antigen unknown.

Study-wide results and caveats: Reported findings show TCR beta sequences accurately forecast HLA-A and HLA-B alleles in most subjects.

The CDR3 is 14 amino acids. Germline CDR1 LGHNT, CDR2 FRNRAP. With 2 bases removed from V and 3 bases from J, the gap between germline ends came to 9 bases. The PCR was carried out with 60 Vbeta primers and 13 Jbeta primers. The table came from immunoSEQ multiplex PCR; TCRdb's copy has only in-frame clones and leaves some out. The sample records about 150,000 clones, about 88% being singletons. The TCR sequence derives from a man aged 25-45 years in good health and CMV-seropositive. The chain joins TRBV12-5 to TRBJ2-3, with a possible D match to TRBD1 (6 bases). Sample: PBMCs. The CDR3 DNA reads as TGTGCTAGTGGTTTGACAGGGTGGACAGATACGCAGTATTTT. This codes for CASGLTGWTDTQYF.